The present T cell receptor (beta chain) was sequenced within a study of T cells in Graves' hyperthyroidism and ophthalmopathy (dated by TCRdb to between 2017 and 2020). Turning to the overall study: Peripheral blood samples were taken at initial diagnosis, before any treatment was given. A discovery cohort of around 100 patients, approximately 44 with Graves' ophthalmopathy and fewer than 65 with stable Graves' hyperthyroidism, was used to find distinguishing TCR V-J signatures. Prospective prediction of ophthalmopathy was tested in an independent validation cohort consisting of fewer than 20 hyperthyroidism patients and some 16 patients who later progressed to ophthalmopathy. The roughly 100 discovery patients were randomly divided into training and test sets at a 7:3 ratio. In addition, the study compared T-cell repertoires in thyroid tissue and in blood from several Graves' hyperthyroidism patients. After blood sampling, hyperthyroidism patients were treated with methimazole at a starting dose of 30 mg daily, and ophthalmopathy patients were treated with high-dose intravenous methylprednisolone. According to the paper, TCR Vbeta CDR3 sequencing was carried out on about 140 peripheral blood samples, which came from fewer than 50 ophthalmopathy, around 75 hyperthyroidism and 17 progressor patients. Summary of the overall study and its limitations: In validation, the model predicted progression to ophthalmopathy with just under 71% sensitivity and around 72% specificity, a median of 6.5 months before onset. No statistical method was used to fix the sample size in advance, and group allocation was not hidden from the investigators. In cross-validation, a model built on a 13 V-J signature told ophthalmopathy apart from stable hyperthyroidism with 87.88% sensitivity and approximately 84% specificity, and in testing the same model reached 80%/75%. Most expanded thyroid clonotypes (frequency above 0.001) were also found in blood, which suggests that blood repertoires may mirror thyroid immune responses.

Amplification of TCR beta CDR3 regions was carried out from RNA transcripts. For the first round of RT-PCR on the TCR CDR3, the HTBI primer set was used together with the Qiagen OneStep RT-PCR kit. Libraries were constructed in a second round of multiplex PCR, after which size selection and purification were carried out. The libraries were sequenced on an Illumina HiSeq2000 using paired-end 100 bp reads. Processing in the source paper ran as follows. SOAPnuke was used to process the raw data, with reads discarded if the reads contained adapters or uncalled bases, had a mean Phred below 15, or lacked an exact constant-primer or identifier match. High-quality paired reads were merged using COPE v1.2.5, and each unique nucleotide sequence was defined as a clonotype. MiTCR v1.1 was used to align the clonotypes against IMGT TRBV, TRBD and TRBJ reference segments. The analysis included only V-J combinations with a frequency above 0.0001, which together covered 98% to 99.2% of the repertoires. A TCS score was defined as the ratio between F50 (clonal expansion) and ExV (chaos), using BLOSUM62-based TCRdist between CDR3 peptides within each V-J. Welch's t-statistics and random forest reduced around 520 V-J features to 13, which were used in a naive Bayes classifier (R e1071). TCRdb took the public reads, trimmed them with fastp at Q25, ran MiXCR for clone calling and kept in-frame beta chains. All rows with the same CDR3 protein become a single entry with the most common DNA and genes. TCRdb's processing, not the study's, gives the V and J calls here. The sample yields fewer than 500,000 distinct CDR3 sequences; roughly 15% were counted once. About 19% of the sample is taken by the ten largest.

As concerns this clonotype: It lacks a known antigen. Base qualities were left out, and no much larger clone turns up one base away.

The germline V gene provides CDR1 SGDLS and CDR2 YYNGEE. Relative to germline, V is missing 5 bases and J is missing 4 bases, with 10 bases of the junction outside any gene match. The CDR3 holds 18 amino acids from the cysteine to the phenylalanine. The CDR3 DNA has 54 bases and is translated from base 1. In the ophthalmopathy patients, disease was moderately to severely active, with a Clinical Activity Score of 3 or more, a NOSPECS grade of 4 or more, and a duration of less than 3 months. The study excluded patients with uncontrolled infections, other autoimmune diseases, pregnancy or lactation. Clinical symptoms, serum thyroxine and TRAb, thyroid ultrasound, and orbital computed tomography formed the basis for the diagnoses. PBMCs were isolated from more than 9 ml of fresh peripheral blood by Ficoll-Paque density gradient centrifugation. Trizol reagent was used to extract total RNA, and RNA quality was then checked on an Agilent 2100 Bioanalyzer.

The sequence is built from TRBV9 and TRBJ2-2, with 14 bases aligning to TRBD2. The TCR originated in a woman aged 30 to 39 with Graves' ophthalmopathy. The specimen was blood. The CDR3 region reads CASSLGLAGGLGTGELFF. The sequenced DNA is TGTGCCAGCAGTTTAGGACTAGCGGGGGGCCTCGGCACCGGGGAGCTGTTTTTT.